The following is a T cell receptor (beta chain) sequence with its context. The antigen is unknown. TCR beta sequencing covered blood CD8+ and CD4+ T cells. TEMRA cells were FACS-enriched, with CD8+ and CD4+ T cells isolated negatively. When the RNA was reverse transcribed, random hexamers were used with an input of roughly 0.45 to 1 ug. Via MiXCR, TCRdb re-called the immunoSEQ multiplex PCR reads, giving one row per CDR3 protein. The table lists roughly 190,000 distinct CDR3 sequences, roughly 90% of them singletons, with over 0.075% in the top ten. J was trimmed by 6 bases and V by 5 bases; bases with no gene match: 8. Per the germline V gene, CDR1 is SGHAT and CDR2 is FQNNGV. The CDR3 extends over 15 amino acids. The data belong to a study of CD8 T cells in Susac syndrome. About the research overall: At the time their blood was drawn, patients with Susac syndrome were either therapy-naive, on corticosteroids (with some of them also receiving intravenous immunoglobulin), or on intravenous immunoglobulin alone. Study conclusions and caveats: The CD4+ T cell repertoire of patients with Susac syndrome showed no detectable clonal expansion.

The receptor was derived from a human donor with Susac syndrome. The sequenced material came from CD4+ T cells from PBMCs. The J gene is TRBJ2-2, the V gene TRBV11-2; 8 bases match TRBD2. The CDR3 spells CASSRPGGQAGELFF. The CDR3 DNA is TGTGCCAGCAGCCGGCCGGGGGGGCAGGCCGGGGAGCTGTTTTTT.